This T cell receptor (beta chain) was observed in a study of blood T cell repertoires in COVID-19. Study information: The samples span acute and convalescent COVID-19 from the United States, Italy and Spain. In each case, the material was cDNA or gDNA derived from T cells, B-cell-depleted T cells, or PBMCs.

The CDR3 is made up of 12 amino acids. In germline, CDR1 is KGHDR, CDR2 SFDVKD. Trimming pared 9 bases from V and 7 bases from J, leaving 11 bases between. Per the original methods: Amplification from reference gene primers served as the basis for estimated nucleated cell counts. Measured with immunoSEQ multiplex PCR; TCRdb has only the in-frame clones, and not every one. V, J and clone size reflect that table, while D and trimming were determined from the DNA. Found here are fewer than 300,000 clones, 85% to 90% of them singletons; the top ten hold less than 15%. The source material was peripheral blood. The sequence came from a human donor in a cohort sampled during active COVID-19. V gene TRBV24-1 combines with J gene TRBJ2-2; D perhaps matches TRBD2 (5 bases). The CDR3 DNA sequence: TGTGCCACCCGGGGTCCAGGCGGGGAGCTGTTTTTT. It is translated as CATRGPGGELFF.